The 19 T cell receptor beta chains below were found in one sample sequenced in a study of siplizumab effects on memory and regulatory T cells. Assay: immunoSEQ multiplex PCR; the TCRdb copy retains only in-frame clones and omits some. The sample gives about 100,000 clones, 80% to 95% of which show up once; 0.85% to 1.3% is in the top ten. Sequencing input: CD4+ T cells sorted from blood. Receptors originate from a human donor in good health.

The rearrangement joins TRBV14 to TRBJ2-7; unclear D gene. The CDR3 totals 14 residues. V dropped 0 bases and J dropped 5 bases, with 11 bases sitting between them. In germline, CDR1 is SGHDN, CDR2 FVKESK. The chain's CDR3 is CASSQELVRDEQYF. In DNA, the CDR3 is TGTGCCAGCAGCCAAGAGTTAGTACGGGACGAGCAGTACTTC. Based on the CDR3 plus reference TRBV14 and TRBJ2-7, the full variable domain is EAGVTQFPSHSVIEKGQTVTLRCDPISGHDNLYWYRRVMGKEIKFLLHFVKESKQDESGMPNNRFLAERTGGTYSTLKVQPAELEDSGVYFCASSQELVRDEQYFGPGTRLTVT.

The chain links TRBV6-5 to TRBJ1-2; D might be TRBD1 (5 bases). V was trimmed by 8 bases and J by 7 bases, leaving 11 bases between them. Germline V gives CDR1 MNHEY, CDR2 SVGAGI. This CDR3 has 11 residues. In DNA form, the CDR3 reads TGTGCCAGCGGTGGGGCGACTGGCTACACCTTC. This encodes CASGGATGYTF.

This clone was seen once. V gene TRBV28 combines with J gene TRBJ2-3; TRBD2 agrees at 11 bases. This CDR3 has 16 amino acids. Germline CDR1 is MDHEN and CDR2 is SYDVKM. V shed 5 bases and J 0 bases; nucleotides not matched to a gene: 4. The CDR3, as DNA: TGTGCCAGCAGTCAGACTAGCGGGACCAGCACAGATACGCAGTATTTT. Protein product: CASSQTSGTSTDTQYF.

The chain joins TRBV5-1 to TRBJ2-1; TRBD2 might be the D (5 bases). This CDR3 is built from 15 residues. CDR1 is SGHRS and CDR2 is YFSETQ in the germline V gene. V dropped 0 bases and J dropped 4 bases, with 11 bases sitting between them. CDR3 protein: CASSLVGVVYNEQFF. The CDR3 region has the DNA TGCGCCAGCAGCTTGGTGGGAGTAGTGTACAATGAGCAGTTCTTC.

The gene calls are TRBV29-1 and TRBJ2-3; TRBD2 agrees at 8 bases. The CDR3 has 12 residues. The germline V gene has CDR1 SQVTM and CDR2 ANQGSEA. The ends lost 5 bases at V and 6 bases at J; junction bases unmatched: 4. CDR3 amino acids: CSVYGRVDTQYF. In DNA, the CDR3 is TGCAGCGTTTACGGGAGGGTGGATACGCAGTATTTT.

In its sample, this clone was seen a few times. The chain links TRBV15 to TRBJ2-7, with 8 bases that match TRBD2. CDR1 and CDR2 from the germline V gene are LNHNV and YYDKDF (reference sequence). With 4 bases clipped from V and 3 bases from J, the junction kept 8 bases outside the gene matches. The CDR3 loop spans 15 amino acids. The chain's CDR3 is CATSNNRAGGYEQYF. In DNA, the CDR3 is TGTGCCACCAGCAATAACAGGGCGGGAGGCTACGAGCAGTACTTC.

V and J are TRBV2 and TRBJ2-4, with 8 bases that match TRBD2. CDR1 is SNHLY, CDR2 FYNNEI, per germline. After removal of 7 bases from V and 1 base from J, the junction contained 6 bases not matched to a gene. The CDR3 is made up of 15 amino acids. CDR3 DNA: TGTGCCAGCAAAGCGGGAGCAGGGGCCAAAAACATTCAGTACTTC. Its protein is CASKAGAGAKNIQYF.

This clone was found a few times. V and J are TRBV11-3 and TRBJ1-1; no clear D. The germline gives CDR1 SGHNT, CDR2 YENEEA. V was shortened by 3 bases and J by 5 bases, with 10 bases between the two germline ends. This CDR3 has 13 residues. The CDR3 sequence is CASSLFQETEAFF. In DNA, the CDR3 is TGTGCCAGCAGCTTGTTCCAGGAGACTGAAGCTTTCTTT.

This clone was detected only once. DNA of the CDR3: TGCGCCAGCAGCTTGTACGCAGGGGGTACAGATACGCAGTATTTT. Its protein product is CASSLYAGGTDTQYF. This sequence joins TRBV5-1 and TRBJ2-3; 7 bases line up with TRBD1. V shed 1 base and J 3 bases; nucleotides not matched to a gene: 5. The CDR3 is 15 residues long. Germline V lookup: CDR1 SGHRS, CDR2 YFSETQ. The whole variable domain, remainder taken from reference TRBV5-1 and TRBJ2-3, is KAGVTQTPRYLIKTRGQQVTLSCSPISGHRSVSWYQQTPGQGLQFLFEYFSETQRNKGNFPGRFSGRQFSNSRSEMNVSTLELGDSALYLCASSLYAGGTDTQYFGPGTRLTVL.

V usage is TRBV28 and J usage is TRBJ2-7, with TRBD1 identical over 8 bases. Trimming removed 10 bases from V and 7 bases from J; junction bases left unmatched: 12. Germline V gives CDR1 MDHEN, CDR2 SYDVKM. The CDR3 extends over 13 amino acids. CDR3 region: CATRGTGPTEQYF. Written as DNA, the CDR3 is TGTGCCACCAGAGGGACAGGTCCTACTGAGCAGTACTTC.

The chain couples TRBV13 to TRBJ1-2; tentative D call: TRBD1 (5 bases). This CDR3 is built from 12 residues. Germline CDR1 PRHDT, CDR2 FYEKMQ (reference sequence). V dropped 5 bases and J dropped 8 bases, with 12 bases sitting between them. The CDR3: CASSQQAYGYTF. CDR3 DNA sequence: TGTGCCAGCAGCCAACAGGCTTACGGCTACACCTTC.

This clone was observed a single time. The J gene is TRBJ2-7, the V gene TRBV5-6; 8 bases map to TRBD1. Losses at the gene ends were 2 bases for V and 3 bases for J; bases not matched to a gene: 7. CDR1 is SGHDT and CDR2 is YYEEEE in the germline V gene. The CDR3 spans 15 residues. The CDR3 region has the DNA TGTGCCAGCAGCTTACGACAGGGGAGCTTCTACGAGCAGTACTTC. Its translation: CASSLRQGSFYEQYF.

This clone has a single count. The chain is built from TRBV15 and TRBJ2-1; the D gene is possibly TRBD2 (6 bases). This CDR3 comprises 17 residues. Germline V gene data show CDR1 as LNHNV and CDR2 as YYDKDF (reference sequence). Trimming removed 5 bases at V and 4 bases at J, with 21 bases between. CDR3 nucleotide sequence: TGTGCCACCAGCGTCGGGTTCTCGGGAGTTGAATACAATGAGCAGTTCTTC. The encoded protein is CATSVGFSGVEYNEQFF.

In DNA, the CDR3 is TGCGCCAGCAGCTTGGGGGACAGCCACAATGAGCAGTTCTTC. This codes for CASSLGDSHNEQFF. The chain recombines TRBV5-1 with TRBJ2-1; TRBD1 aligns across 7 bases. From germline, CDR1 is SGHRS and CDR2 YFSETQ. With 0 bases clipped from V and 5 bases from J, the junction kept 2 bases outside the gene matches. This CDR3 is built from 14 residues.

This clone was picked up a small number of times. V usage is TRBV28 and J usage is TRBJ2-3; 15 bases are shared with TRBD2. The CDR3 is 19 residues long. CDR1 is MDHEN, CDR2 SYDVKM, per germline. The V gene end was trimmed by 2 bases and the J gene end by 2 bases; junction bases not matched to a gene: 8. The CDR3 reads CASSLGLAGGPWDTDTQYF. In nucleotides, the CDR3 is TGTGCCAGCAGTTTAGGACTAGCGGGAGGGCCTTGGGACACAGATACGCAGTATTTT.

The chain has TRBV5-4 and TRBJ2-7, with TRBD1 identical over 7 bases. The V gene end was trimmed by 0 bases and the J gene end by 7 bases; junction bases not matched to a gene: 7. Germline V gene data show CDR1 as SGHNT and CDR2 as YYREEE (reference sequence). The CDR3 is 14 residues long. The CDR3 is CASSLGVRGREQYF. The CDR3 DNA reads TGTGCCAGCAGCTTGGGGGTCAGGGGGAGAGAGCAGTACTTC.

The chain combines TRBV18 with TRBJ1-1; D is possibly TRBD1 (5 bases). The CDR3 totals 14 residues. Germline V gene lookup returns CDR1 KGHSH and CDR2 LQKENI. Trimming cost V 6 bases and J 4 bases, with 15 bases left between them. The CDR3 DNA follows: TGTGCCAGCTCGCCCAGGGAGGGTGGCACTGAAGCTTTCTTT. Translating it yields CASSPREGGTEAFF.

The chain's CDR3 is CASSLDRASGSPADTQYF. The CDR3 coding sequence is TGTGCCAGCAGCTTAGATCGGGCTAGCGGGAGCCCCGCAGATACGCAGTATTTT. This chain uses TRBV7-9 with TRBJ2-3; TRBD2 matches at 10 bases. Germline-derived CDR1 and CDR2 are SEHNR and FQNEAQ (reference sequence). There are 18 residues in the CDR3. V lost 1 base to trimming and J lost 4 bases; unmatched junction nucleotides: 11.

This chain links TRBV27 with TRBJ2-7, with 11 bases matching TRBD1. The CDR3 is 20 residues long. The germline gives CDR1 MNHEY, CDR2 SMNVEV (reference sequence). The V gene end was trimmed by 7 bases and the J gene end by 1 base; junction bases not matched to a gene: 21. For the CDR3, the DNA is TGTGCCAGCACGAAAAGGCCCAATGGACAGGGGGCGCCGGGTTCCTACGAGCAGTACTTC. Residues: CASTKRPNGQGAPGSYEQYF.